These 8 T cell receptor beta chains share one sample of origin, sequenced in a study of T cell responses to AZD1222 COVID-19 vaccine. Produced via immunoSEQ multiplex PCR; TCRdb's table is partial and in-frame only. This sample has around 150,000 clones; 80% to 95% occur once, and the top ten carry about 6.7%. The input for sequencing was peripheral blood, taken 28 days after the second AZD1222 dose. The receptors stem from an adult who received the AZD1222 COVID-19 vaccine.

The chain links TRBV27 to TRBJ2-3; TRBD2 is a possible D gene (6 bases). V gave up 2 bases and J gave up 6 bases, with 21 bases separating them. The CDR3 totals 17 residues. Germline V CDR1 and CDR2: MNHEY, SMNVEV (reference sequence). The CDR3 DNA follows: TGTGCCAGCAGTTTAGGCGGGACCAACACCTGGTCGGATACGCAGTATTTT. Encoded protein: CASSLGGTNTWSDTQYF.

The chain joins TRBV13 to TRBJ1-1; TRBD1 is a possible D gene (6 bases). Germline-derived CDR1 and CDR2 are PRHDT and FYEKMQ (reference sequence). The CDR3 extends over 15 amino acids. The V end lost 1 base, the J end lost 4 bases, and 13 bases lay between the germline ends. CDR3 nucleotide sequence: TGTGCCAGCAGCTTAGTGGGGGGCGCGGGCACTGAAGCTTTCTTT. Protein product: CASSLVGGAGTEAFF.

This clone appeared a single time. The CDR3 nucleotides are TGTGCCTGGAGTGAGGGGAGGGTCTCCTATAATTCACCCCTCCACTTT. This gives the protein CAWSEGRVSYNSPLHF. V gene TRBV30 combines with J gene TRBJ1-6, with D tentatively TRBD1 (5 bases). Germline CDR1 and CDR2: GTSNPN and SVGIG (reference sequence). The ends were cut back, 1 base at V and 0 bases at J, with 10 bases in the middle. The CDR3 has 16 amino acids.

The J gene is TRBJ1-1, the V gene TRBV10-3; the match to TRBD1 covers 10 bases. The CDR3 consists of 14 residues. The germline CDR1 and CDR2 sequences are ENHRY and SYGVKD. Trimming at V came to 8 bases and at J to 3 bases, leaving 6 bases not matched to a gene. The CDR3 region is CAIHRGQGHTEAFF. CDR3 DNA sequence: TGTGCCATCCACAGGGGACAGGGGCACACTGAAGCTTTCTTT.

This clone was recorded once. V gene TRBV7-8 combines with J gene TRBJ1-3; 7 positions match TRBD1. CDR3 length: 17 residues. Losses at the gene ends were 0 bases for V and 0 bases for J; bases not matched to a gene: 5. CDR1 and CDR2 from the germline V gene are SGHVS and FQNEAQ. The chain's CDR3 is CASSLAGQPISGNTIYF. The CDR3 bases are TGTGCCAGCAGCTTAGCGGGACAGCCCATCTCTGGAAACACCATATATTTT.

The chain is built from TRBV6-1 and TRBJ1-1; D remains unclear. The ends were cut back, 3 bases at V and 7 bases at J, with 9 bases in the middle. The CDR3 consists of 12 residues. Germline V gene sequence: CDR1 MNHNS, CDR2 SASEGT. The CDR3 spells CASSDPGFEAFF. CDR3 bases: TGTGCCAGCAGTGATCCGGGGTTTGAAGCTTTCTTT.

With respect to this clone: Other DNA sequences from this sample encode an identical CDR3 as well. The chain employs TRBV7-9 and TRBJ1-2; D is uncertain. The CDR3 spans 13 residues. Per germline, CDR1 SEHNR and CDR2 FQNEAQ (reference sequence). V lost 1 base to trimming and J lost 2 bases, with 5 bases between them. The CDR3 region has the DNA TGTGCCAGCAGCTTAGGCGGAAACTATGGCTACACCTTC. Amino acid sequence: CASSLGGNYGYTF.

The chain employs TRBV5-4 and TRBJ2-1, with D maybe TRBD2 (5 bases). This CDR3 has 15 amino acids. V was clipped by 0 bases and J by 7 bases, with 14 bases between them. Germline CDR1 reads SGHNT; CDR2 reads YYREEE (reference sequence). The CDR3 sequence: CASSLGGARRNEQFF. DNA for the CDR3: TGTGCCAGCAGCTTGGGGGGAGCACGAAGGAATGAGCAGTTCTTC.